Following are 11 T cell receptor beta chains from one sample sequenced in a study of beta chain features in type 1 diabetes. Expressed TCRB transcripts were sequenced because the isolated RNA had all been reverse transcribed beforehand. Here immunoSEQ multiplex PCR was the method, and the copy in TCRdb shows in-frame clones only, minus some. Here the sample spans hundreds of thousands of clones, more than 11% being singletons. Sequencing used naive CD4+ T cells from blood. These receptors came from a man aged 25-40 years in good health.

This clone showed up just a few times. The chain couples TRBV10-3 to TRBJ2-7; D might be TRBD1 or TRBD2, each matching 5 bases. Germline V CDR1 and CDR2: ENHRY, SYGVKD. The V gene lost 0 bases and the J gene lost 4 bases, with 19 bases spanning the gap. This CDR3 region has 17 residues. CDR3 bases: TGTGCCATCAGTGAGTCGGAGTCGCGGGCGTGGGGGTACGAGCAGTACTTC. This codes for CAISESESRAWGYEQYF.

The V gene is TRBV5-6, the J gene TRBJ2-7; 8 bases are shared with TRBD1. Germline loops: CDR1 SGHDT, CDR2 YYEEEE. Trimming took 0 bases from V and 2 from J; bases not matched to a gene: 4. The length of the CDR3 is 15 residues. The CDR3: CASSLDWDRTYEQYF. The CDR3 bases are TGTGCCAGCAGCTTGGATTGGGACAGGACCTACGAGCAGTACTTC.

The chain uses TRBV21-1 and TRBJ2-3; TRBD2, as called in the table, went unchecked against the DNA. TRBV21-1 is annotated as a pseudogene. The CDR3 totals 16 residues. This chain's CDR3 is CASSKAGTPKKDTQYF. Here the CDR3 DNA reads TGTGCCAGCAGCAAAGCGGGGACTCCTAAGAAAGATACGCAGTATTTT.

This clone was seen more than once but under ten times. The chain couples TRBV25-1 to TRBJ2-1; D gene uncertain. The CDR3 is made up of 14 amino acids. Trimming took off 2 bases at V and 8 bases at J, with 13 bases between the two ends. Germline V CDR1 and CDR2: MGHDK, SYGVNS. The CDR3 is CASSEPLTLHEQFF. CDR3 in DNA: TGTGCCAGCAGTGAACCCCTCACACTCCATGAGCAGTTCTTC.

This clone turned up a few times. The V and J genes are TRBV20-1 and TRBJ2-7, with D perhaps TRBD1 (6 bases). The length of the CDR3 is 11 residues. From germline, CDR1 is DFQATT and CDR2 SNEGSKA (reference sequence). Trimming cost V 6 bases and J 3 bases, with 9 bases left between them. The CDR3, as DNA: TGCAGTGCCGCGGACAGCTACGAGCAGTACTTC. Its translation is CSAADSYEQYF.

Worth noting for this clone: Other DNA sequences in the same sample also yield this CDR3. The V gene is TRBV7-2, the J gene TRBJ2-7; 8 bases agree with TRBD2. The CDR3 spans 14 residues. The junction had 3 bases not matched to a gene; V was cut back by 3 bases and J by 2 bases. Germline lookup yields CDR1 SGHTA and CDR2 FQGNSA. CDR3 sequence (DNA): TGTGCCAGCAGCTTGGAGCGGGGGCCCTACGAGCAGTACTTC. It specifies CASSLERGPYEQYF. The variable domain in full, completed from reference TRBV7-2 and TRBJ2-7, reads GAGVSQSPSNKVTEKGKDVELRCDPISGHTALYWYRQSLGQGLEFLIYFQGNSAPDKSGLPSDRFSAERTGGSVSTLTIQRTQQEDSAVYLCASSLERGPYEQYFGPGTRLTVT.

Only a few counts were recorded for this clone. The V gene is TRBV6-1, the J gene TRBJ2-7, with D perhaps TRBD1 (5 bases). Deletions cut 7 bases from V and 3 bases from J, with 10 bases between. This CDR3 is 12 amino acids long. The germline gives CDR1 MNHNS, CDR2 SASEGT. Here the CDR3 DNA reads TGTGCCAGCACCCTAGGGGTCTACGAGCAGTACGTC. The encoded protein is CASTLGVYEQYV.

This clone was counted many times. The gene calls are TRBV7-2 and TRBJ2-3; D is possibly TRBD2 (5 bases). This CDR3 spans 14 amino acids. Looked up from germline, CDR1 is SGHTA and CDR2 is FQGNSA. V was clipped by 5 bases and J by 2 bases, with 11 bases between them. The CDR3 loop reads CASSLTRATDTQYF. The CDR3 nucleotides read TGTGCCAGCAGCCTCACTAGGGCCACAGATACGCAGTATTTT.

The chain combines TRBV15 with TRBJ2-7; TRBD2 aligns across 10 bases. With V trimmed by 0 bases and J by 5 bases, 7 bases remained unmatched. CDR3 length equals 16 residues. The germline V gene has CDR1 LNHNV and CDR2 YYDKDF (reference sequence). CDR3 amino acids: CATSRDLLAGDHEQYF. CDR3 DNA: TGTGCCACCAGCAGAGATCTGCTAGCGGGGGACCACGAGCAGTACTTC.

This clone was seen only a few times. V is TRBV6-5 and J is TRBJ1-4, with TRBD1 matching over 8 bases. The germline V gene has CDR1 MNHEY and CDR2 SVGAGI. The CDR3 spans 15 residues. With 2 bases clipped from V and 10 bases from J, the junction kept 9 bases outside the gene matches. This CDR3 reads CASSYQPDRGRKLFF. The CDR3 DNA reads as TGTGCCAGCAGTTACCAACCAGACAGGGGAAGAAAACTGTTTTTT.

The genes are TRBV20-1 and TRBJ2-5; unclear D gene. With 3 bases removed from V and 6 bases from J, the gap between germline ends came to 8 bases. The CDR3 extends over 11 amino acids. Germline values: CDR1 DFQATT, CDR2 SNEGSKA (reference sequence). The CDR3 sequence is CSARRPQTQYF. The CDR3 nucleotides read TGCAGTGCTAGGCGGCCGCAGACCCAGTACTTC.